The subject of this entry is one T cell receptor beta chain. Its matching antigen is unknown. The sample originates from a study of T cell responses to AZD1222 COVID-19 vaccine. Analysis merged second doses at about 4 or about 12 weeks. The assay was immunoSEQ multiplex PCR, and TCRdb's table has in-frame clones only and misses some. The sample records roughly 100,000 clones, 80% to 95% being singletons. Study-level findings and limits: Spike-wide vaccine-associated CD4 TCRs dominated at 160-218 and 743-854. Donors were chiefly white British, with a greater number of females, and clonal diversity was perhaps underestimated.

V lost 5 bases to trimming and J lost 8 bases; unmatched junction nucleotides: 10. The CDR3 extends over 14 amino acids. The germline CDR1 and CDR2 sequences are GTSNPN and SVGIG (reference sequence). The TCR sequence derives from an adult who received the AZD1222 COVID-19 vaccine. This sequence joins TRBV30 and TRBJ1-2; 11 bases are a match to TRBD1. The material sequenced was peripheral blood, taken 28 days after the second AZD1222 dose. The CDR3 nucleotides are TGTGCCTGGGGGACAGGGGGATGGGGTAAAGGCTACACCTTC. The encoded protein is CAWGTGGWGKGYTF.